The rows below give T cell receptor beta chains drawn from one sample of a study of cytomegalovirus exposure and HLA in healthy donors. The table came from immunoSEQ multiplex PCR; TCRdb's copy has only in-frame clones and leaves some out. The repertoire holds hundreds of thousands of clones, 75% to 80% seen once, with 1.8% in the top ten. The sequencing input was PBMCs. Every receptor here comes from a male donor in good health and CMV-seronegative. CDR3s include the opening cysteine and the closing phenylalanine or tryptophan.

J | V | CDR3
TRBJ1-1 | TRBV7-3 | CASSLTGRANTEAFF
TRBJ1-1 | TRBV7-3 | CASSLQVNTEAFF
TRBJ2-3 | TRBV5-1 | CASSLEAGVTDTQYF
TRBJ2-3 | TRBV5-1 | CASSLGTSGGDTQYF
TRBJ2-1 | TRBV28 | CASSQQPDSYNEQFF
TRBJ2-7 | TRBV7-8 | CASSLAWGGTGKYEQYF
TRBJ2-1 | TRBV6-1 | CASSLSTGSYNEQFF
TRBJ1-5 | TRBV18 | CASSPSGKDQPQHF
TRBJ1-1 | TRBV18 | CASSPTGGAGTEAFF
TRBJ2-7 | TRBV28 | CASSILAGGGTYEQYF
TRBJ2-6 | TRBV28 | CASSSRQVLSGANVLTF
TRBJ2-3 | TRBV9 | CASSVEGRNTDTQYF
TRBJ2-7 | TRBV14 | CASSQDHRDRGIYEQYF
TRBJ2-2 | TRBV6-5 | CASSTPSRNTGELFF
TRBJ2-5 | TRBV12-2 | CASRLGTGGWSETQYF
TRBJ2-1 | TRBV5-4 | CASSSRHEVEQFF
TRBJ2-5 | TRBV4-2 | CASSQGTSVPQYF
TRBJ1-2 | TRBV7-3 | CASSAQGAPNYGYTF
TRBJ1-4 | TRBV4-1 | CASSQDNRGLGKLFF
TRBJ2-5 | TRBV5-4 | CASSSLTGTSGGEETQYF
TRBJ1-2 | TRBV28 | CASSFPTGGYGYTF
TRBJ2-5 | TRBV2 | CATRRYQETQYF
TRBJ2-7 | TRBV29-1 | CSVDVSGSYEQYF
TRBJ1-2 | TRBV6-1 | CASSDAGDPNYGYTF
TRBJ2-1 | TRBV9 | CASSVASSGANEQFF
TRBJ2-2 | TRBV5-3 | CARSPRGRLTGELFF
TRBJ2-1 | TRBV6-5 | CASSPQGADNEQFF
TRBJ1-2 | TRBV29-1 | CSVERDRAGYGYTF
TRBJ1-2 | TRBV29-1 | CSAIGNPGQINYGYTF
TRBJ2-1 | TRBV7-9 | CASRETSGDSDEQFF
TRBJ1-2 | TRBV29-1 | CSVVGGQGAKGYTF
TRBJ1-1 | TRBV9 | CASSVAGGTGRVPEAFF
TRBJ1-2 | TRBV7-9 | CASSQGQGYGYTF
TRBJ2-2 | TRBV6-4 | CASSDSDRGPGELFF
TRBJ2-7 | TRBV28 | CASSLWEVAEDEQYF
TRBJ2-7 | TRBV6-1 | CASSEDRAHEQYF
TRBJ2-7 | TRBV29-1 | CSVEDQGQTYEQYF
TRBJ2-5 | TRBV5-1 | CASSPGAGSQETQYF
TRBJ2-7 | TRBV29-1 | CSVEVYYEQYF
TRBJ2-7 | TRBV11-2 | CASSLRTGDYEQYF